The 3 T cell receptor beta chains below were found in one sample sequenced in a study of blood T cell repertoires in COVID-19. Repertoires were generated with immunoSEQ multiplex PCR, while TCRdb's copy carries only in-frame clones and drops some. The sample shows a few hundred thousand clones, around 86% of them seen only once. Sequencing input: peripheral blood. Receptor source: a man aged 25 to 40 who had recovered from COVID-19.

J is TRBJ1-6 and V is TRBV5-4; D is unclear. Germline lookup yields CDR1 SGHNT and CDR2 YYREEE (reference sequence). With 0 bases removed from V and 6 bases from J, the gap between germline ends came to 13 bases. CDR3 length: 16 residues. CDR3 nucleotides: TGTGCCAGCAGCTTGGCCGGCGGGGTTGGTAATTCACCCCTCCACTTT. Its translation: CASSLAGGVGNSPLHF.

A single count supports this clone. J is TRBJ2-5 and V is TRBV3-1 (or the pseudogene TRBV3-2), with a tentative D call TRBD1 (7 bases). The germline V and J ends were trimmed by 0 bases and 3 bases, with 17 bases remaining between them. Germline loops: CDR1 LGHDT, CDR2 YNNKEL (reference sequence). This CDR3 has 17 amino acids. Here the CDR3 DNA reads TGTGCCAGCAGCCAAGATCTTAGGCAGGGGGGTGAAGAGACCCAGTACTTC. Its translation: CASSQDLRQGGEETQYF.

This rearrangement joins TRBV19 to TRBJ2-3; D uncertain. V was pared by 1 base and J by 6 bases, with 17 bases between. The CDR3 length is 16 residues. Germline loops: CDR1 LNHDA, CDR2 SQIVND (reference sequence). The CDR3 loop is CASSIGSAWARDTQYF. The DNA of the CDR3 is TGTGCCAGTAGTATAGGGTCGGCATGGGCCCGTGATACGCAGTATTTT.